The next 24 T cell receptor beta chains were all read from a single sample in a study of patients and donors after allogeneic stem cell transplantation. Each CDR3 protein gets one entry after TCRdb re-called the RT-PCR reads with MiXCR. The data contain about 160,000 distinct CDR3 sequences, about a third of them singletons. Material for sequencing was blood, either unsorted or a sorted T cell fraction (not recorded which). These receptors were obtained from a human donor who was either an allogeneic HSCT recipient or a stem cell or donor lymphocyte infusion donor (not recorded which). It is not recorded whose cells these are; they may come from a transplant donor.

The V call is TRBV7-4, the J call TRBJ1-1, with 7 positions matching TRBD1. The CDR3 has 18 amino acids. J lost 0 bases, V lost 1 base, and 11 bases had no gene match. Germline V gives CDR1 SGHVT, CDR2 SQSDAQ. The DNA for the CDR3 is TGTGCCAGCAGCTTAGGGGGGACAGACCGAGAGATGAACACTGAAGCTTTCTTT. This gives the protein CASSLGGTDREMNTEAFF.

The chain combines TRBV7-9 with TRBJ2-5; 8 nucleotides align to TRBD2. The CDR3 consists of 15 residues. V dropped 5 bases and J dropped 3; count of bases not matched to a gene: 8. Germline V gene sequence: CDR1 SEHNR, CDR2 FQNEAQ (reference sequence). The CDR3 region has the DNA TGTGCCAGCAGCCCCCGCGGGGGGCCGAAAGAGACCCAGTACTTC. Translation gives CASSPRGGPKETQYF.

This clonotype was picked up a small number of times. The chain uses TRBV4-1 and TRBJ2-2, with D perhaps being TRBD1 or TRBD2 (5 bases each). Trimming took 0 bases from V and 9 from J, leaving 14 bases between them. The CDR3 runs to 15 residues. Looked up from germline, CDR1 is MGHRA and CDR2 is YSYEKL. The CDR3 protein is CASSQEGTLYRELFF. In DNA form, the CDR3 reads TGCGCCAGCAGCCAAGAAGGGACCTTGTACCGGGAGCTGTTTTTT.

Only one count was recorded for this clonotype. The gene calls are TRBV6-1 and TRBJ1-2; D remains ambiguous. V was pared by 4 bases and J by 0 bases, with 12 bases between. The CDR3 consists of 15 residues. Looked up from germline, CDR1 is MNHNS and CDR2 is SASEGT. CDR3: CASSGLGIANYGYTF. The CDR3 DNA is TGTGCCAGCAGTGGTTTGGGGATAGCTAACTATGGCTACACCTTC.

The table lists this clonotype with a few counts. The gene calls are TRBV12-3 or TRBV12-4 and TRBJ1-4; 7 nucleotides agree with TRBD1. V was pared by 5 bases and J by 7 bases, with 7 bases of the junction left unmatched. The CDR3 runs to 14 residues. The CDR3 protein is CASSPGTAPEKLFF. Here the CDR3 DNA reads TGTGCCAGCAGTCCCGGGACAGCTCCTGAAAAACTGTTTTTT.

J is TRBJ2-5 and V is TRBV28, with 7 bases matching TRBD1. Trimming cost V 3 bases and J 2 bases; bases outside gene matches: 12. The CDR3 runs to 17 residues. The V gene's germline CDR1 is MDHEN and CDR2 SYDVKM. CDR3 DNA sequence: TGTGCCAGCAGTTTGGGACAGACACACGGATTACAAGAGACCCAGTACTTC. Its protein product is CASSLGQTHGLQETQYF.

J is TRBJ1-1 and V is TRBV30; D gene ambiguous. CDR1 GTSNPN and CDR2 SVGIG come from the germline V gene (reference sequence). The CDR3 totals 13 residues. Trimming stripped 2 bases from V and 5 bases from J, with 12 bases between. The chain's CDR3 is CAWSSGVGTEAFF. The CDR3 DNA reads TGTGCCTGGAGTTCCGGGGTCGGGACTGAAGCTTTCTTT.

The chain is built from TRBV5-1 and TRBJ1-5; D uncertain. Per the germline V gene, CDR1 is SGHRS and CDR2 is YFSETQ. V was shortened by 4 bases and J by 0 bases, with 14 bases between the two germline ends. CDR3 length equals 16 residues. In DNA form, the CDR3 reads TGCGCCAGCAGCCCGTCCGGCGACTATAGCAATCAGCCCCAGCATTTT. It translates to CASSPSGDYSNQPQHF.

V usage is TRBV12-3 or TRBV12-4 and J usage is TRBJ1-6; D gene ambiguous. V lost 3 bases and J 11 bases, leaving 14 bases between the germline ends. CDR3 size: 14 residues. The CDR3 protein is CASSLNAALTPLHF. CDR3 DNA: TGTGCCAGCAGTTTGAACGCCGCTCTAACACCCCTCCACTTT.

The rearrangement links TRBV9 to TRBJ2-3; D gene ambiguous. Trimming took off 0 bases at V and 0 bases at J, with 5 bases between the two ends. This CDR3 is 14 amino acids long. The germline CDR1 and CDR2 sequences are SGDLS and YYNGEE. This CDR3 is CASSVVGSTDTQYF. CDR3 DNA: TGTGCCAGCAGCGTAGTCGGCAGCACAGATACGCAGTATTTT.

This chain joins TRBV6-5 and TRBJ1-4, with a possible D match to TRBD1 (5 bases). Looked up from germline, CDR1 is MNHEY and CDR2 is SVGAGI. V shed 6 bases and J shed 1 base, with 15 bases lying between them. The CDR3 spans 16 residues. The DNA of the CDR3 is TGTGCCAGCAGGGACGCTACAGGTCTAACTAATGAAAAACTGTTTTTT. Its translation is CASRDATGLTNEKLFF.

This clonotype was found a few times. J is TRBJ1-1 and V is TRBV5-1; D is uncertain. Germline assignment: CDR1 SGHRS and CDR2 YFSETQ. The V end lost 4 bases, the J end lost 3 bases, and 16 bases lay between the germline ends. This CDR3 is 15 amino acids long. Here the CDR3 DNA reads TGCGCCAGCAGCCAAAACGGGATGGAGGACACTGAAGCTTTCTTT. The encoded protein is CASSQNGMEDTEAFF.

There are a few counts of this clonotype. The chain uses TRBV12-3 or TRBV12-4 and TRBJ2-1; 11 bases fit TRBD1. This CDR3 has 15 amino acids. J was trimmed by 2 bases and V by 4 bases; bases with no gene match: 1. For the CDR3, the DNA is TGTGCCAGCAGTTCGGACAGGGGGCCCTACAATGAGCAGTTCTTC. Residues: CASSSDRGPYNEQFF.

The chain joins TRBV5-1 to TRBJ2-1; D is possibly TRBD1 (6 bases). Deletions cut 3 bases from V and 9 bases from J, with 13 bases between. CDR1 is SGHRS and CDR2 is YFSETQ in the germline V gene. CDR3 length equals 13 residues. The CDR3 nucleotides read TGCGCCAGCAGCTCAACAGGGCTTGGTGAGCAGTTCTTC. Translating gives CASSSTGLGEQFF. The full variable domain, in which reference TRBV5-1 and TRBJ2-1 provide the parts outside the CDR3, is KAGVTQTPRYLIKTRGQQVTLSCSPISGHRSVSWYQQTPGQGLQFLFEYFSETQRNKGNFPGRFSGRQFSNSRSEMNVSTLELGDSALYLCASSSTGLGEQFFGPGTRLTVL.

This clonotype was seen a few times. CDR3 residues: CASSYSGRPSYGYTF. CDR3 in DNA: TGTGCCAGCAGTTACTCCGGACGGCCTTCCTATGGCTACACCTTC. The chain employs TRBV6-6 and TRBJ1-2; D is unclear. Between the trimmed V and J ends, which lost 0 bases and 4 bases, there was a span of 12 bases. This CDR3 is built from 15 residues. The germline CDR1 and CDR2 sequences are MNHNY and SVGAGI (reference sequence).

This clonotype was seen once. CDR3 loop: CASGLYPFAHEQFF. The DNA of the CDR3 is TGTGCTAGTGGTTTGTATCCCTTTGCCCATGAGCAGTTCTTC. This chain joins TRBV12-5 and TRBJ2-1, with D uncertain. Germline lookup yields CDR1 LGHNT and CDR2 FRNRAP. This CDR3 has 14 amino acids. V lost 2 bases and J lost 8, with 13 bases in between.

The chain combines TRBV7-9 with TRBJ2-1; 8 nucleotides align to TRBD2. The CDR3 runs 14 residues. Germline loops: CDR1 SEHNR, CDR2 FQNEAQ (reference sequence). Trimming at V came to 5 bases and at J to 6 bases, leaving 6 bases not matched to a gene. The CDR3 loop reads CASSPLAEVNEQFF. DNA for the CDR3: TGTGCCAGCAGCCCACTAGCGGAGGTCAATGAGCAGTTCTTC.

This clonotype was seen a handful of times. This chain uses TRBV27 with TRBJ2-7; D assignment may be TRBD1 or TRBD2 (6 bases each). With 6 bases removed from V and 5 bases from J, the gap between germline ends came to 20 bases. CDR1 MNHEY and CDR2 SMNVEV come from the germline V gene (reference sequence). CDR3 length: 15 residues. CDR3: CASSLSGGTSHEQYF. The CDR3 bases are TGTGCCAGCAGCCTAAGTGGGGGGACATCCCACGAGCAGTACTTC.

The V and J genes are TRBV5-5 and TRBJ2-7; the D gene is possibly TRBD1 (6 bases). Germline V gene sequence: CDR1 SGHKS, CDR2 YYEKEE (reference sequence). The V end was cut by 0 bases, the J end by 3 bases, with 13 bases between. The CDR3 runs to 15 residues. DNA for the CDR3: TGTGCCAGCAGCTTGGAGCCGGGACATAGCTACGAGCAGTACGTC. Its protein product is CASSLEPGHSYEQYV.

The V call is TRBV28, the J call TRBJ2-5; 9 nucleotides agree with TRBD2. The ends lost 5 bases at V and 2 bases at J; junction bases unmatched: 12. CDR3 length: 17 residues. CDR1 is MDHEN, CDR2 SYDVKM, per germline. The CDR3 bases are TGTGCCAGCAGTCCCCGTTGGGTAGCGGGGGATCAAGAGACCCAGTACTTC. Translated: CASSPRWVAGDQETQYF. The complete variable domain, with remaining parts taken from reference TRBV28 and TRBJ2-5, reads DVKVTQSSRYLVKRTGEKVFLECVQDMDHENMFWYRQDPGLGLRLIYFSYDVKMKEKGDIPEGYSVSREKKERFSLILESASTNQTSMYLCASSPRWVAGDQETQYFGPGTRLLVL.

This clonotype was seen a few times. The genes are TRBV28 and TRBJ2-1, with a possible D match to TRBD1 (6 bases). The CDR3 is 15 residues long. Germline-derived CDR1 and CDR2 are MDHEN and SYDVKM. Trimming pared 4 bases from V and 3 bases from J, leaving 13 bases between. The CDR3 DNA follows: TGTGCCAGCAGTTATAGGGGGTTGGGCTACAATGAGCAGTTCTTC. Its protein is CASSYRGLGYNEQFF. The whole variable domain, filled in from reference TRBV28 and TRBJ2-1, reads DVKVTQSSRYLVKRTGEKVFLECVQDMDHENMFWYRQDPGLGLRLIYFSYDVKMKEKGDIPEGYSVSREKKERFSLILESASTNQTSMYLCASSYRGLGYNEQFFGPGTRLTVL.

The table lists this clonotype with a few counts. The V and J genes are TRBV18 and TRBJ1-2, with D possibly being TRBD1 (5 bases). Germline assignment: CDR1 KGHSH and CDR2 LQKENI. The length of the CDR3 is 14 residues. The V gene lost 3 bases and the J gene lost 2 bases, with 10 bases spanning the gap. The CDR3, as DNA: TGTGCCAGCTCACCCATGGGGGAAAACTATGGCTACACCTTC. It is translated as CASSPMGENYGYTF.

V usage is TRBV29-1 and J usage is TRBJ2-1, with a tentative D call TRBD1 (6 bases). Germline-derived CDR1 and CDR2 are SQVTM and ANQGSEA. The V gene lost 6 bases and the J gene lost 7 bases, with 10 bases spanning the gap. The length of the CDR3 is 11 residues. CDR3 region: CSVLQGNEQFF. CDR3 nucleotides: TGCAGCGTCCTACAGGGAAATGAGCAGTTCTTC.

This clonotype was observed a handful of times. V usage is TRBV24-1 and J usage is TRBJ1-5; D unclear. CDR3 length equals 14 residues. V dropped 2 bases and J dropped 4 bases, with 8 bases sitting between them. The germline CDR1 and CDR2 sequences are KGHDR and SFDVKD. The CDR3 protein is CATSDYGSNQPQHF. DNA of the CDR3: TGTGCCACCAGTGATTACGGGTCGAATCAGCCCCAGCATTTT.